A single sample gave rise to the 2 T cell receptor beta chains below, sequenced in a study of blood T cell repertoires in COVID-19. The method was immunoSEQ multiplex PCR; TCRdb's version includes in-frame clones alone and lacks a portion of them. The sample comprises 150,000 to 200,000 clones, around 91% of which are singletons, and 0.62% rests with the top ten. The sequenced sample consisted of peripheral blood. These receptors were taken from a man in his fifties with acute or convalescent COVID-19.

The chain couples TRBV28 to TRBJ2-7; the D gene is possibly TRBD2 (6 bases). V was pared by 6 bases and J by 0 bases, with 9 bases between. Germline V gene data show CDR1 as MDHEN and CDR2 as SYDVKM. The CDR3 has 13 residues. Written as DNA, the CDR3 is TGTGCCAGCAGCTTGACTAGCTCCTACGAGCAGTACTTC. It translates to CASSLTSSYEQYF.

The V gene is TRBV19, the J gene TRBJ1-6, with a weak D call TRBD1 (5 bases). Germline CDR1 LNHDA, CDR2 SQIVND (reference sequence). The germline V and J ends were trimmed by 5 bases and 10 bases, with 27 bases remaining between them. The CDR3 sequence is 18 residues long. DNA of the CDR3: TGTGCCAGTAGTTCAGACTCAGCGGGAGCGGGATGGGGGTCACCCCTCCACTTT. It encodes CASSSDSAGAGWGSPLHF. Variable domain in full (rest from reference TRBV19 and TRBJ1-6): DGGITQSPKYLFRKEGQNVTLSCEQNLNHDAMYWYRQDPGQGLRLIYYSQIVNDFQKGDIAEGYSVSREKKESFPLTVTSAQKNPTAFYLCASSSDSAGAGWGSPLHFGNGTRLTVT.